The 23 T cell receptor beta chains presented below share a single source sample, sequenced in a study of T cell responses to AZD1222 COVID-19 vaccine. The assay was immunoSEQ multiplex PCR, and TCRdb's table has in-frame clones only and misses some. The sample holds about 140,000 clones; about 89% are singletons and the top ten take 4.7%. Specimen: peripheral blood, collected on day 0 of AZD1222 vaccination. The receptors here all came from an adult in good health.

This chain connects TRBV20-1 to TRBJ1-2, with no clear D. The germline V and J ends were trimmed by 0 bases and 13 bases, with 6 bases remaining between them. Germline V gene lookup returns CDR1 DFQATT and CDR2 SNEGSKA (reference sequence). CDR3 size: 9 residues. CDR3 residues: CSARDPPTF. The CDR3 region has the DNA TGCAGTGCTAGAGACCCGCCCACCTTC.

The genes are TRBV7-6 and TRBJ2-1; 8 bases fit TRBD1. Germline values: CDR1 SGHVS, CDR2 FNYEAQ. The CDR3 has 15 residues. Germline trimming cut 5 bases from V and 4 bases from J; bases unmatched to any gene: 7. Written as DNA, the CDR3 is TGTGCCAGCAGCCGGGGACAGGACCTTTACAATGAGCAGTTCTTC. Its protein is CASSRGQDLYNEQFF.

The chain carries TRBV27 and TRBJ1-5, with D tentatively TRBD1 (5 bases). Trimming pared 5 bases from V and 1 base from J, leaving 15 bases between. Germline V gene data show CDR1 as MNHEY and CDR2 as SMNVEV (reference sequence). This CDR3 is 16 amino acids long. The CDR3 bases are TGTGCCAGCAGTCGCGCCCCGGGGCTCAGCAATCAGCCCCAGCATTTT. Its translation: CASSRAPGLSNQPQHF.

The chain has TRBV19 and TRBJ1-1; D is unclear. V lost 5 bases to trimming and J lost 3 bases, with 13 bases between them. The length of the CDR3 is 14 residues. The germline V gene has CDR1 LNHDA and CDR2 SQIVND (reference sequence). The CDR3 region has the DNA TGTGCCAGTAGTCAAAGGTTTGGGTACACTGAAGCTTTCTTT. It specifies CASSQRFGYTEAFF.

The chain couples TRBV4-2 to TRBJ1-2, with 9 bases matching TRBD1. With 4 bases clipped from V and 4 bases from J, the junction kept 10 bases outside the gene matches. CDR1 and CDR2 (germline): LGHNA, YNFKEQ. The CDR3 extends over 16 amino acids. The CDR3 reads CASSLPRDREFYGYTF. CDR3 coding DNA: TGTGCCAGCAGCCTACCCCGGGACAGGGAATTCTATGGCTACACCTTC.

The chain combines TRBV12-3 or TRBV12-4 with TRBJ2-5; D gene ambiguous. The V end lost 3 bases, the J end lost 4 bases, and 3 bases lay between the germline ends. This CDR3 region has 11 residues. The CDR3 sequence is CASSFIETQYF. As DNA, the CDR3 is TGTGCCAGCAGTTTCATAGAGACCCAGTACTTC.

This clone has a handful of counts. The chain employs TRBV11-2 and TRBJ2-7; TRBD2 matches at 10 bases. The CDR3 is 15 residues long. From germline, CDR1 is SGHAT and CDR2 FQNNGV. V shed 0 bases and J 3 bases; nucleotides not matched to a gene: 2. This chain's CDR3 is CASSLDIAGGYEQYF. In DNA form, the CDR3 reads TGTGCCAGCAGCTTAGATATAGCGGGAGGCTACGAGCAGTACTTC.

This clone has just a few counts. The chain employs TRBV18 and TRBJ1-1; D call uncertain. V lost 2 bases and J lost 3, with 4 bases in between. The CDR3 runs 12 residues. Germline V gene data show CDR1 as KGHSH and CDR2 as LQKENI. CDR3 nucleotide sequence: TGTGCCAGCTCACCATCCGACACTGAAGCTTTCTTT. Translating gives CASSPSDTEAFF.

This clone came up a few times. The chain recombines TRBV7-9 with TRBJ2-5; 7 bases map to TRBD2. Losses at the gene ends were 5 bases for V and 1 base for J; bases not matched to a gene: 10. The V gene's germline CDR1 is SEHNR and CDR2 FQNEAQ (reference sequence). The CDR3 is made up of 16 amino acids. CDR3 sequence: CASSPGLSGGQETQYF. In DNA, the CDR3 is TGTGCCAGCAGCCCCGGATTATCGGGGGGCCAAGAGACCCAGTACTTC.

V usage is TRBV19 and J usage is TRBJ2-1; TRBD1 matches 8 bases. The CDR3 is 16 residues long. Losses at the gene ends were 7 bases for V and 2 bases for J; bases not matched to a gene: 10. Per germline, CDR1 LNHDA and CDR2 SQIVND (reference sequence). CDR3 protein: CASTRPGTGAYNEQFF. The CDR3 DNA is TGTGCCAGTACCAGACCGGGGACAGGTGCCTACAATGAGCAGTTCTTC.

The rearrangement links TRBV3-1 (or the pseudogene TRBV3-2) to TRBJ2-3; D is unresolved. The CDR3 sequence is 13 residues long. Deletions cut 3 bases from V and 0 bases from J, with 4 bases between. Germline CDR1 reads LGHDT; CDR2 reads YNNKEL (reference sequence). CDR3 sequence: CASSHLSTDTQYF. The CDR3 bases are TGTGCCAGCAGCCATTTAAGCACAGATACGCAGTATTTT.

This clone was picked up a small number of times. V is TRBV28 and J is TRBJ1-1; maybe TRBD1 (6 bases). The CDR3 runs to 17 residues. The V gene lost 7 bases and the J gene lost 0 bases, with 21 bases spanning the gap. Germline-derived CDR1 and CDR2 are MDHEN and SYDVKM. Here the CDR3 DNA reads TGTGCCAGCACCGTACAGGGATTGGGAAACATGAACACTGAAGCTTTCTTT. This encodes CASTVQGLGNMNTEAFF.

The chain is built from TRBV18 and TRBJ2-7; 10 nucleotides match TRBD2. The CDR3 length is 14 residues. Unmatched junction bases numbered 4, after V lost 4 bases and J lost 4 bases. Germline V gives CDR1 KGHSH, CDR2 LQKENI. The CDR3 protein is CASSQAGGPYEQYF. CDR3 in DNA: TGTGCCAGCTCACAAGCGGGAGGGCCTTACGAGCAGTACTTC.

As DNA, the CDR3 is TGCGCCAGCAAAACGGGGGAGTTATCCTACGAGCAGTACTTC. This encodes CASKTGELSYEQYF. The chain employs TRBV5-1 and TRBJ2-7; D may be TRBD2 (6 bases). Trimming left V 6 bases short and J 1 base short, with 14 bases between. Germline CDR1 and CDR2: SGHRS and YFSETQ. CDR3 length: 14 residues.

The J gene is TRBJ1-6, the V gene TRBV6-5, with unresolved D. Germline lookup yields CDR1 MNHEY and CDR2 SVGAGI. Trimming pared 2 bases from V and 0 bases from J, leaving 8 bases between. The CDR3 runs 16 residues. In DNA, the CDR3 is TGTGCCAGCAGTTACGAGATGAGCTCCTATAATTCACCCCTCCACTTT. Residues: CASSYEMSSYNSPLHF.

This chain joins TRBV18 and TRBJ1-6, with D unresolved. Trimming removed 4 bases from V and 5 bases from J, with 9 bases in between. The germline V gene has CDR1 KGHSH and CDR2 LQKENI. The CDR3 is 14 amino acids. CDR3 loop: CASSLDSNNSPLHF. The CDR3 bases are TGTGCCAGCTCACTCGATTCAAATAATTCACCCCTCCACTTT.

This chain joins TRBV5-6 and TRBJ1-5, with 9 bases matching TRBD1. CDR1 SGHDT and CDR2 YYEEEE come from the germline V gene. V lost 0 bases to trimming and J lost 5 bases; unmatched junction nucleotides: 3. There are 15 residues in the CDR3. The CDR3 DNA sequence: TGTGCCAGCAGCTTGGGGGACAGGGACCATCAGCCCCAGCATTTT. Amino acids: CASSLGDRDHQPQHF.

V and J are TRBV27 and TRBJ1-5; D call uncertain. V lost 5 bases, J lost 9 bases, and 14 bases lay in between. This CDR3 is 13 amino acids long. Germline V gives CDR1 MNHEY, CDR2 SMNVEV (reference sequence). Here the CDR3 DNA reads TGTGCCAGCAGTACGGACGGCGAGGGGCCCCAGCATTTT. Encoded protein: CASSTDGEGPQHF.

The V gene is TRBV6-5, the J gene TRBJ1-2; D gene ambiguous. The germline CDR1 and CDR2 sequences are MNHEY and SVGAGI. This CDR3 region has 12 residues. Trimming left V 0 bases short and J 10 bases short, with 9 bases between. DNA for the CDR3: TGTGCCAGCAGTTACTCCCCCACGGACTACACCTTC. Protein product: CASSYSPTDYTF.

The V call is TRBV27, the J call TRBJ2-2, with D possibly TRBD2 on 5 matching bases. The V and J ends lost 7 bases and 6 bases respectively, with 15 bases between them. The CDR3 covers 14 residues. Germline CDR1 and CDR2: MNHEY and SMNVEV (reference sequence). CDR3 sequence reads: CASTGLRVSGELFF. The CDR3 DNA reads as TGTGCCAGCACTGGGTTGAGGGTTTCCGGGGAGCTGTTTTTT.

This clone was detected only once. The V gene is TRBV5-1, the J gene TRBJ1-1; D unresolved. The CDR3 is 15 residues long. Deletions cut 3 bases from V and 1 base from J, with 13 bases between. Germline CDR1 is SGHRS and CDR2 is YFSETQ. This CDR3 reads CASSWGRGANTEAFF. CDR3 bases: TGCGCCAGCAGCTGGGGTCGGGGAGCGAACACTGAAGCTTTCTTT. Using reference TRBV5-1 and TRBJ1-1 for the parts outside the CDR3, the full variable domain is KAGVTQTPRYLIKTRGQQVTLSCSPISGHRSVSWYQQTPGQGLQFLFEYFSETQRNKGNFPGRFSGRQFSNSRSEMNVSTLELGDSALYLCASSWGRGANTEAFFGQGTRLTVV.

This sequence joins TRBV12-5 and TRBJ1-1; 11 nucleotides line up with TRBD1. The germline V gene encodes CDR1 LGHNT and CDR2 FRNRAP. CDR3 length: 16 amino acids. J was trimmed by 0 bases and V by 7 bases; bases with no gene match: 7. The CDR3 spells CASAGGQGVLNTEAFF. Here the CDR3 DNA reads TGTGCTAGTGCCGGGGGACAGGGGGTACTGAACACTGAAGCTTTCTTT.

This rearrangement joins TRBV25-1 to TRBJ1-1; D is uncertain. The V and J ends lost 1 base and 5 bases respectively, with 14 bases between them. Germline values: CDR1 MGHDK, CDR2 SYGVNS. The CDR3 runs to 15 residues. Here the CDR3 reads CASSESGVSGTEAFF. DNA for the CDR3: TGTGCCAGCAGTGAATCCGGGGTCTCTGGGACTGAAGCTTTCTTT.